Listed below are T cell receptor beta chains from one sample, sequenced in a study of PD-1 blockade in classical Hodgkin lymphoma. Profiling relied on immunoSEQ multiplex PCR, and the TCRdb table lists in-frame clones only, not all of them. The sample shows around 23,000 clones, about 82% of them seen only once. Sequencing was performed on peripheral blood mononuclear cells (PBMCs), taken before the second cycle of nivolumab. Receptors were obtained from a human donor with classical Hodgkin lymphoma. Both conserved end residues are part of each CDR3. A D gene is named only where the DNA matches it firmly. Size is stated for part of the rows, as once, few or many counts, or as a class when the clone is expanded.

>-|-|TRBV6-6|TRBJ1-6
TGTGCCAGCGGTCAGCTGGCTAATTCACCCCTCCACTTT
CASGQLANSPLHF
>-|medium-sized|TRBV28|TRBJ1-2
TGTGCCAGCAGTTCTACATATGGCTACACCTTC
CASSSTYGYTF
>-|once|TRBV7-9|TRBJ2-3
TGTGCCAGCAGCCCCGACCGGTTCCCAGATACGCAGTATTTT
CASSPDRFPDTQYF
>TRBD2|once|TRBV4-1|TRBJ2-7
TGCGCCAGCAGCCAAGCCCCGGGACTAGCGGGAGTTGCCTACGAGCAGTACTTC
CASSQAPGLAGVAYEQYF
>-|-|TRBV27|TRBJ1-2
TGTGCCAGCAGTTCAGAGGGGTACTATGGCTACACCTTC
CASSSEGYYGYTF
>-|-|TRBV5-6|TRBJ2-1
TGTGCCAGCAGCTTGGCAGATAGTCGCAATGAGCAGTTCTTC
CASSLADSRNEQFF
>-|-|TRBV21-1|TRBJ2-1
TGTGCCAGCAGCACGAGACAGGGTAGGTCCTACAATGAGCAGTTCTTC
CASSTRQGRSYNEQFF
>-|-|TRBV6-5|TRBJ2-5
TGTGCCAGCAGTGAAAACGGCGAGACCCAGTACTTC
CASSENGETQYF
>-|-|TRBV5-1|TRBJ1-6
TGCGCCAGCAGCTTGGAGTATAATTCACCCCTCCACTTT
CASSLEYNSPLHF
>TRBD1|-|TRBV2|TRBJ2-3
TGTGCCAGCCTACAGGGGACCACAGATACGCAGTATTTT
CASLQGTTDTQYF
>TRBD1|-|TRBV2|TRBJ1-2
TGTGCCAGCAGCCCCGTGACAGGGCAGGAGGGCTACACCTTC
CASSPVTGQEGYTF
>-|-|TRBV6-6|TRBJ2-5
TGTGCCAGCAGCCTAAAAGAGACCCAGTACTTC
CASSLKETQYF
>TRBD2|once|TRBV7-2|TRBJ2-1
TGTGCCAGCAGCTTACTGAATAGGCTAGCGGGGTACAATGAGCAGTTCTTC
CASSLLNRLAGYNEQFF
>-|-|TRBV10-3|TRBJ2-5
TGTGCCATCAGTGAGGGGCTGATAGCAGAGACCCAGTACTTC
CAISEGLIAETQYF
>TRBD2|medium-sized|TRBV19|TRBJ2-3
TGTGCCAGTAGTATAGATCTAACTAGCGGGAGCCCTAGCACAGATACGCAGTATTTT
CASSIDLTSGSPSTDTQYF
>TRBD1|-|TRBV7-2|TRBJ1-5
TGTGCCAGCAGCTTAGCAGGGGGCGGGAATCAGCCCCAGCATTTT
CASSLAGGGNQPQHF
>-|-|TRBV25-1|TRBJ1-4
TGTGCCAGCAGGAATAATGAAAAACTGTTTTTT
CASRNNEKLFF
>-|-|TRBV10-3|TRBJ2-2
TGTGCCATCAGTGTGGAGGGGGCCGACACCGGGGAGCTGTTTTTT
CAISVEGADTGELFF
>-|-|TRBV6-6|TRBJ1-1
TGTGCCAGCAGAGAGGACGGAAGCACTGAAGCTTTCTTT
CASREDGSTEAFF
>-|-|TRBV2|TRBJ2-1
TGTGCCAGCAAACAGGGCAGCTCCTACAATGAGCAGTTCTTC
CASKQGSSYNEQFF
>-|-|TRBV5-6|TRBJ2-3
TGTGCCAGCAGCTTGGGGACCGGGAGTCGTTGGGATACGCAGTATTTT
CASSLGTGSRWDTQYF
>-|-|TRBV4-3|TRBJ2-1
TGCGCCAGCAGCCGGCCTCCGGGAGCCATGAATGAGCAGTTCTTC
CASSRPPGAMNEQFF
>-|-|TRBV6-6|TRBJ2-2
TGTGCCAGCAGTTATTTCCCCGGGGAGCTGTTTTTT
CASSYFPGELFF
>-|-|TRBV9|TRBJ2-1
TGTGCCAGCAGCGTCTGGGGGGATGGGTTCAATGAGCAGTTCTTC
CASSVWGDGFNEQFF
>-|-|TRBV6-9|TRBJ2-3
TGTGCCAGCAGTACCAGGTTTTCAGATACGCAGTATTTT
CASSTRFSDTQYF
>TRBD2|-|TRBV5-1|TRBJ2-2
TGCGCCAGCAGCCCTAGCGGGAGGGCCATAGGCGGGGAGCTGTTTTTT
CASSPSGRAIGGELFF
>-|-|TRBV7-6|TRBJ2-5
TGTGCCAGCAGCTTAGCACAGGGACCCGGGGGAACCCAGTACTTC
CASSLAQGPGGTQYF